This T cell receptor beta chain was profiled in a study of blood T cell repertoires in COVID-19. Across the whole study: PBMCs, B-cell-depleted T cells, or T cells were the source of the cDNA or gDNA that made up the material.

Germline-derived CDR1 and CDR2 are SGHRS and YFSETQ. The CDR3 has 16 amino acids. The V end lost 3 bases, the J end lost 1 base, and 17 bases lay between the germline ends. Per the authors' pipeline: Using reference gene primer amplification, nucleated cell counts were estimated. TCRdb's copy holds only in-frame clones and misses some; the assay was immunoSEQ multiplex PCR. D and trimming come from the DNA, and the V and J calls and clone size come from that table. The data contain about 200,000 clones, roughly nine tenths of them singletons. Material: peripheral blood. The receptor comes from a woman in her 70s with acute or convalescent COVID-19. The J gene is TRBJ2-7, the V gene TRBV5-1, with TRBD1 as a possible D gene (5 bases). In DNA form, the CDR3 reads TGCGCCAGCAGCTCCATGACAGCTCGGACGTCCTACGAGCAGTACTTC. As protein: CASSSMTARTSYEQYF.